This T cell receptor (beta chain) was profiled in a study of cytomegalovirus exposure and HLA in healthy donors. As to this clone: Its antigen is not known.

Findings of the study overall: Reportedly, diagnosis of cytomegalovirus status by the classifier showed high specificity and sensitivity. Most subjects' HLA-A and HLA-B alleles were reportedly predicted from TCR beta sequences. Later examination showed HLA-associated TCR beta chains had greater clonal expansion than equally common others.

Primers included in the PCR were 60 Vbeta and 13 Jbeta primers. Some clones are missing from TCRdb's copy, which holds only in-frame ones; the method was immunoSEQ multiplex PCR. The sample lists about 98,000 clones; approximately 72% were seen once. The CDR3 is made up of 14 amino acids. Germline CDR1 SEHNR, CDR2 FQNEAQ (reference sequence). V was clipped by 1 base and J by 7 bases, with 14 bases between them. The receptor was derived from a man aged 18 to 29 in good health and CMV-seropositive. Sequencing was done on a sample of PBMCs. The V gene is TRBV7-9, the J gene TRBJ2-7, with D tentatively TRBD2 (6 bases). The CDR3 loop reads CASSLGGGVGEQYF. CDR3 DNA sequence: TGTGCCAGCAGCTTAGGAGGAGGGGTCGGGGAGCAGTACTTC.